These T cell receptor beta chains were read from a single sample in a study of blood T cell repertoires in COVID-19. This table comes from immunoSEQ multiplex PCR, and its TCRdb copy is limited to in-frame clones, with some not included. The table shows over 200,000 clones, with more than 85% occurring only once. The sequencing input was peripheral blood. The receptors derive from a man aged 35-49 years with active or convalescent COVID-19. The CDR3 runs from the conserved cysteine through the conserved F or W. Fields, in order: J gene, V gene, D gene, CDR3 protein. D genes are given only for firm matches.

TRBJ1-3 TRBV2 - CASTRQSSGNTIYF
TRBJ1-1 TRBV28 - CASSLSFRGTTEAFF
TRBJ2-7 TRBV5-4 TRBD2 CASSPRTSGYAGQYF
TRBJ1-5 TRBV15 - CATSVGGRPRGGERHF
TRBJ2-5 TRBV27 TRBD2 CASSLLAGVGETQYF
TRBJ1-2 TRBV6-5 TRBD1 CASRLASTGGNYTF
TRBJ1-2 TRBV19 - CASSNPTQANYGYTF
TRBJ1-5 TRBV19 - CASSPDMGNQPQHF
TRBJ2-1 TRBV28 TRBD2 CATGTSGRFGQFF
TRBJ1-1 TRBV11-2 - CASSLETEEAFF
TRBJ2-1 TRBV10-3 - CAISESTTRSNEQFF
TRBJ2-7 TRBV9 TRBD2 CASSAAWTSGRWTYEQYF
TRBJ2-5 TRBV5-1 - CASSPIDRNQETQYF
TRBJ1-2 TRBV9 - CASSPTTSNYGYTF
TRBJ1-1 TRBV29-1 - CSAGGSNTEAFF
TRBJ2-7 TRBV3-1/TRBV3-2 - CASSQAPGFSYEQYF
TRBJ2-2 TRBV14 TRBD1 CASSYGTGGLDTGELFF
TRBJ2-7 TRBV7-6 - CASSFTGELAGEQYF
TRBJ1-6 TRBV6-5 TRBD1 CASWGRGTSNSPLHF
TRBJ1-3 TRBV6-6 - CASSSGGSGNTIYF
TRBJ2-7 TRBV28 TRBD2 CASRPTSGDYYEQYF
TRBJ2-1 TRBV7-8 TRBD2 CASSLAHGGVGNEQFF
TRBJ2-1 TRBV2 TRBD2 CASSWGLAEQFF
TRBJ1-1 TRBV19 - CASLEGLNTEAFF
TRBJ1-4 TRBV28 TRBD1 CASRSQGEATNEKLFF
TRBJ1-5 TRBV5-6 - CASSIVGGPQHF
TRBJ2-4 TRBV18 - CASSPPEGLDIQYF
TRBJ1-6 TRBV2 TRBD1 CASTGVTGPDSPLHF
TRBJ1-1 TRBV10-2 - CASSSGNMNTEAFF
TRBJ2-1 TRBV18 TRBD1 CASTATGGEGEQFF
TRBJ1-1 TRBV27 TRBD1 CAISTPGRGSVIDTEAFF
TRBJ1-2 TRBV5-1 TRBD1 CASSYGQGGNYGYTF
TRBJ1-2 TRBV28 - CASSYTGGVNGYTF
TRBJ2-1 TRBV12-5 TRBD2 CASGLVGTKDNEQFF
TRBJ2-3 TRBV21-1 - CASKQGQKSTDTQYF
TRBJ1-1 TRBV5-6 TRBD1 CASTWGQVNTEAFF
TRBJ2-1 TRBV9 - CASSVGGGGYNEQFF
TRBJ1-5 TRBV5-6 TRBD1 CASSLGDSIYSNQPQHF
TRBJ2-3 TRBV2 - CASSRTTDTQYF
TRBJ2-7 TRBV7-3 TRBD2 CASSPRASGFYEQYF
TRBJ1-1 TRBV6-2/TRBV6-3 - CASSYYGPGVSEAFF
TRBJ2-3 TRBV14 - CASSQERFPDTQYF
TRBJ2-3 TRBV5-4 TRBD2 CASSPLAGGRGDTQYF
TRBJ2-3 TRBV27 TRBD2 CASSILAGGGTDTQYF
TRBJ2-2 TRBV5-1 TRBD1 CASRGQGATGELFF